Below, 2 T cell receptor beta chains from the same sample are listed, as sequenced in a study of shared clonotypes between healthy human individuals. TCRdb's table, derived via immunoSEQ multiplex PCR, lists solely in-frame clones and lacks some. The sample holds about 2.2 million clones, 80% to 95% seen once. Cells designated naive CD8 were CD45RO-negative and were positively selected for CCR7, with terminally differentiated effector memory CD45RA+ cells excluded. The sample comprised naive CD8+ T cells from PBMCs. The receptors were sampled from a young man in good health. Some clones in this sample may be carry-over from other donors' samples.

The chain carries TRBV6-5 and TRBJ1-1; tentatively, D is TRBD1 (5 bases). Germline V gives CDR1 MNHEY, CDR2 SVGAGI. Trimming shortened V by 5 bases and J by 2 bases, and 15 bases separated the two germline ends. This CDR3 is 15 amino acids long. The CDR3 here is CASSPREGLNTEAFF. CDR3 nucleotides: TGTGCCAGCAGTCCACGAGAGGGACTTAACACTGAAGCTTTCTTT.

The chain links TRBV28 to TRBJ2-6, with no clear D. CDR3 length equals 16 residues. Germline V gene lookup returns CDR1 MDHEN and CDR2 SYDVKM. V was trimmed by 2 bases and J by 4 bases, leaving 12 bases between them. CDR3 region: CASSLRWETGANVLTF. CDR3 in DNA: TGTGCCAGCAGTTTAAGGTGGGAAACCGGGGCCAACGTCCTGACTTTC.